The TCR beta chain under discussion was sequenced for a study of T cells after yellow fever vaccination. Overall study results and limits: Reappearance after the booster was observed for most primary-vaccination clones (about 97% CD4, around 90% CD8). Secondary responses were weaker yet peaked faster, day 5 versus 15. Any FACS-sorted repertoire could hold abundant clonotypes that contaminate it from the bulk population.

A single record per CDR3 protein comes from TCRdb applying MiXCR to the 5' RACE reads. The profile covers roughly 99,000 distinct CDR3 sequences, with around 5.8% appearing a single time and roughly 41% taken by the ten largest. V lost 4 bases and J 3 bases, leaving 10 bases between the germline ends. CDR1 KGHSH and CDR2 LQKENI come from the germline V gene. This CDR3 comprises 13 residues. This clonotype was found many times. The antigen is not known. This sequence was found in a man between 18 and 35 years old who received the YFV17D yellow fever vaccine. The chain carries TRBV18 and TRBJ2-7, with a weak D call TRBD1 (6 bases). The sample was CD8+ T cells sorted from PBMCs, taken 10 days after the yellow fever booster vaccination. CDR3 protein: CASSLGQIYEQYF. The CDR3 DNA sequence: TGTGCCAGCTCACTTGGACAGATCTACGAGCAGTACTTC.